This entry lists 14 T cell receptor beta chains sequenced from one sample in a study of cytomegalovirus exposure and HLA in healthy donors. The study ran its PCR with 60 Vbeta and 13 Jbeta primers. Assay used: immunoSEQ multiplex PCR; TCRdb lists only in-frame clones, some missing. The sample records around 150,000 clones, 68% being singletons. Sequenced sample: PBMCs. These receptor sequences come from a man aged 45-60 years in good health and CMV-seronegative.

The genes are TRBV10-1 and TRBJ2-7, with D unresolved. V was shortened by 2 bases and J by 9 bases, with 20 bases between the two germline ends. CDR3 length: 15 residues. Germline V gene data show CDR1 as WNHNN and CDR2 as SYGVQD (reference sequence). CDR3 DNA sequence: TGCGCCAGCAGTGAGCCCCCCGGGTCCCGCTATGGGCAGTACTTC. It codes for CASSEPPGSRYGQYF.

This chain links TRBV6-6 with TRBJ1-1; 7 bases line up with TRBD1. The germline V gene encodes CDR1 MNHNY and CDR2 SVGAGI (reference sequence). V gave up 3 bases and J gave up 11 bases; unmatched junction bases: 6. The CDR3 extends over 12 amino acids. The CDR3 coding sequence is TGTGCCAGCAGTTATGTTACAGGGGAGGCTTTCTTT. Translated, it gives CASSYVTGEAFF.

The chain is built from TRBV7-9 and TRBJ1-1; D is undetermined. The CDR3 totals 15 residues. The germline CDR1 and CDR2 sequences are SEHNR and FQNEAQ (reference sequence). V shed 11 bases and J shed 2 bases, with 21 bases lying between them. The CDR3 loop reads CAVKPSDILNTEAFF. CDR3 bases: TGTGCCGTAAAACCTAGCGACATTCTTAACACTGAAGCTTTCTTT.

This chain joins TRBV7-2 and TRBJ2-7; 8 nucleotides line up with TRBD1. The ends lost 0 bases at V and 4 bases at J; junction bases unmatched: 8. CDR1 SGHTA and CDR2 FQGNSA come from the germline V gene. The CDR3 extends over 16 amino acids. CDR3 in amino acids: CASSLAGTGSVYEQYF. The CDR3 bases are TGTGCCAGCAGCTTAGCGGGGACAGGCTCCGTTTACGAGCAGTACTTC. Full variable domain (rest looked up from reference TRBV7-2 and TRBJ2-7): GAGVSQSPSNKVTEKGKDVELRCDPISGHTALYWYRQSLGQGLEFLIYFQGNSAPDKSGLPSDRFSAERTGGSVSTLTIQRTQQEDSAVYLCASSLAGTGSVYEQYFGPGTRLTVT.

The rearrangement joins TRBV9 to TRBJ2-3; TRBD1 is a possible D gene (6 bases). This CDR3 has 16 amino acids. V dropped 4 bases and J dropped 4 bases, with 19 bases sitting between them. CDR1 is SGDLS and CDR2 is YYNGEE in the germline V gene. The CDR3 coding sequence is TGTGCCAGCAGCTATCTAACAGGGTTCGGCGCAGATACGCAGTATTTT. Encoded protein: CASSYLTGFGADTQYF. Combining the CDR3 with reference TRBV9 and TRBJ2-3 gives the whole variable domain DSGVTQTPKHLITATGQRVTLRCSPRSGDLSVYWYQQSLDQGLQFLIQYYNGEERAKGNILERFSAQQFPDLHSELNLSSLELGDSALYFCASSYLTGFGADTQYFGPGTRLTVL.

The chain links TRBV28 to TRBJ2-7; 8 bases are shared with TRBD1. Unmatched junction bases numbered 7, after V lost 7 bases and J lost 2 bases. The CDR3 loop spans 14 amino acids. CDR1 MDHEN and CDR2 SYDVKM come from the germline V gene. CDR3 sequence (DNA): TGTGCCAGCAAAGGGACAGGTGTGACCTACGAGCAGTACTTC. Its protein product is CASKGTGVTYEQYF.

The rearrangement joins TRBV7-2 to TRBJ2-7; D not certain. The CDR3 sequence is 13 residues long. CDR1 is SGHTA and CDR2 is FQGNSA in the germline V gene. The V and J ends lost 4 bases and 2 bases respectively, with 9 bases between them. The CDR3 sequence is CASSSQPPYEQYF. The CDR3 coding sequence is TGTGCCAGCAGCTCACAACCGCCCTACGAGCAGTACTTC. Drawing the rest from reference TRBV7-2 and TRBJ2-7, the complete variable domain is GAGVSQSPSNKVTEKGKDVELRCDPISGHTALYWYRQSLGQGLEFLIYFQGNSAPDKSGLPSDRFSAERTGGSVSTLTIQRTQQEDSAVYLCASSSQPPYEQYFGPGTRLTVT.

The chain recombines TRBV7-9 with TRBJ2-2; TRBD2 matches 9 bases. CDR3 size: 18 residues. Germline V lookup: CDR1 SEHNR, CDR2 FQNEAQ (reference sequence). Germline trimming cut 5 bases from V and 5 bases from J; bases unmatched to any gene: 15. This CDR3 is CASSPPSAGGYGTGELFF. The CDR3 coding sequence is TGTGCCAGCAGCCCGCCCTCAGCGGGGGGCTACGGAACCGGGGAGCTGTTTTTT.

The rearrangement joins TRBV6-1 to TRBJ2-2, with 8 bases fitting TRBD1. Germline values: CDR1 MNHNS, CDR2 SASEGT. The CDR3 spans 13 residues. The junction had 3 bases not matched to a gene; V was cut back by 6 bases and J by 6 bases. CDR3 in DNA: TGTGCCAGCAGGCAACAGGGGGCCGGGGAGCTGTTTTTT. The encoded protein is CASRQQGAGELFF.

This clone has only one observation. The V call is TRBV9, the J call TRBJ1-4; perhaps TRBD1 as D (5 bases). V dropped 2 bases and J dropped 5 bases, with 10 bases sitting between them. The CDR3 contains 14 residues. The germline V gene has CDR1 SGDLS and CDR2 YYNGEE. CDR3 DNA sequence: TGTGCCAGCAGCGTCCAGGGTTTAAATGAAAAACTGTTTTTT. Translated, it gives CASSVQGLNEKLFF. Filled out from reference TRBV9 and TRBJ1-4, the complete variable domain reads DSGVTQTPKHLITATGQRVTLRCSPRSGDLSVYWYQQSLDQGLQFLIQYYNGEERAKGNILERFSAQQFPDLHSELNLSSLELGDSALYFCASSVQGLNEKLFFGSGTQLSVL.

In DNA, the CDR3 is TGTGCCAGTAGTACCCGAACAGGCCGCTCTGGGGCCAACGTCCTGACTTTC. This sequence encodes CASSTRTGRSGANVLTF. The V and J genes are TRBV19 and TRBJ2-6; tentatively, D is TRBD1 (5 bases). The V gene's germline CDR1 is LNHDA and CDR2 SQIVND (reference sequence). The CDR3 spans 17 residues. V shed 4 bases and J shed 0 bases, with 13 bases lying between them.

The chain joins TRBV7-9 to TRBJ2-3, with 14 bases fitting TRBD2. Germline V gene lookup returns CDR1 SEHNR and CDR2 FQNEAQ (reference sequence). The CDR3 has 16 amino acids. Germline trimming cut 3 bases from V and 3 bases from J; bases unmatched to any gene: 2. The DNA for the CDR3 is TGTGCCAGCAGCTTGACTAGCGGGGGGGGAACAGATACGCAGTATTTT. Amino acids: CASSLTSGGGTDTQYF.

This chain uses TRBV7-6 with TRBJ2-2; TRBD2 is a possible D gene (6 bases). This CDR3 contains 15 residues. CDR1 and CDR2 from the germline V gene are SGHVS and FNYEAQ. The V end lost 1 base, the J end lost 9 bases, and 15 bases lay between the germline ends. In DNA, the CDR3 is TGTGCCAGCAGCTTAGATCCCGGGGGTGGCCGGGAGCTGTTTTTT. It specifies CASSLDPGGGRELFF.

J is TRBJ1-5 and V is TRBV7-9; the D is unclear. The CDR3 runs 13 residues. Trimming pared 6 bases from V and 4 bases from J, leaving 10 bases between. Per the germline V gene, CDR1 is SEHNR and CDR2 is FQNEAQ (reference sequence). The CDR3 DNA is TGTGCCAGCAGTATGAGGGAAAATCAGCCCCAGCATTTT. Its translation is CASSMRENQPQHF.